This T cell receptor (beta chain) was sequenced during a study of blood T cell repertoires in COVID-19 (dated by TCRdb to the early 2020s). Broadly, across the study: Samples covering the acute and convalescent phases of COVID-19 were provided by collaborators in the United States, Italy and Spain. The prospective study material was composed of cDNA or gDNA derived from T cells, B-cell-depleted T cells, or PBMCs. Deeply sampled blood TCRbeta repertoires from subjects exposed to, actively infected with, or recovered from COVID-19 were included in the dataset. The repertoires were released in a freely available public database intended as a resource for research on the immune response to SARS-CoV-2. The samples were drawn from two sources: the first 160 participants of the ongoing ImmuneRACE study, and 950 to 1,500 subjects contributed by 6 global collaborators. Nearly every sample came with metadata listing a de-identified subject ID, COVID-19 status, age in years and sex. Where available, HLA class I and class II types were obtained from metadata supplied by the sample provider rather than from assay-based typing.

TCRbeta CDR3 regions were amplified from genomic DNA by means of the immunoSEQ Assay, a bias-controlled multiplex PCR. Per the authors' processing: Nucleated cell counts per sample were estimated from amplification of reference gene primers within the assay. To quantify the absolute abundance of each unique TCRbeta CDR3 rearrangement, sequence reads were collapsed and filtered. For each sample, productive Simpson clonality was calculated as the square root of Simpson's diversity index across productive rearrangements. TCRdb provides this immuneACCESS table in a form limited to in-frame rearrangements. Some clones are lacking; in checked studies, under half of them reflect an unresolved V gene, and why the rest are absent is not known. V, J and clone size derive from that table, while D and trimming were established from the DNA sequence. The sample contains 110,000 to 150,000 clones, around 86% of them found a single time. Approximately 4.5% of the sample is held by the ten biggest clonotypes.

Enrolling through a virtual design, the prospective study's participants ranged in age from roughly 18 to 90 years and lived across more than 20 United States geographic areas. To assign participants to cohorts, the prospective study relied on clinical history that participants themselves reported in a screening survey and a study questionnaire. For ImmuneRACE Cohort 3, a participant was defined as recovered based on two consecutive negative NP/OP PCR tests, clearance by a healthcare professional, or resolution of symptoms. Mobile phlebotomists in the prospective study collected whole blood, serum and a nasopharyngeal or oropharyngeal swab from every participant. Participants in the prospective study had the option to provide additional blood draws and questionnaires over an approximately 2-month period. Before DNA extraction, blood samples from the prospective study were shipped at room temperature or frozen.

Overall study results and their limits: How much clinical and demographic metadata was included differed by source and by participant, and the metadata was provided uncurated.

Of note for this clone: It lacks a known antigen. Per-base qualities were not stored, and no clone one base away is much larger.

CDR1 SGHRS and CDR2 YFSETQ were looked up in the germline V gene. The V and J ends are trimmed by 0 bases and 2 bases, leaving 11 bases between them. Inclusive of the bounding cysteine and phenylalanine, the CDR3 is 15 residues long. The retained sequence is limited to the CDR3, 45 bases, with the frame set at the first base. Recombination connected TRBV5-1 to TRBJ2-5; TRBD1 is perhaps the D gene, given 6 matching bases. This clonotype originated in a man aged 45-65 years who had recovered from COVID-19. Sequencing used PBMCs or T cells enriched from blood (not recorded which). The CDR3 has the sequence CASSLAERGQETQYF. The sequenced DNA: TGCGCCAGCAGCTTGGCCGAGAGGGGGCAAGAGACCCAGTACTTC.